The entry below describes one TCR beta chain. This record belongs to a study of T cell changes during pregnancy in multiple sclerosis. Repertoires were generated with immunoSEQ multiplex PCR, while TCRdb's copy carries only in-frame clones and drops some. The table lists about 120,000 clones, about 93% of them singletons. Germline CDR1 and CDR2: MNHEY and SMNVEV (reference sequence). V shed 3 bases and J shed 7 bases, with 15 bases lying between them. This CDR3 is 14 amino acids long. This rearrangement joins TRBV27 to TRBJ1-2, with no clear D. The receptor was derived from a female donor with multiple sclerosis, enrolled in a pregnancy study. The source material was peripheral blood, sampled before pregnancy. Written as DNA, the CDR3 is TGTGCCAGCAGTTTGTATCCGAGGGATTCTGGCTACACCTTC. Translated: CASSLYPRDSGYTF.